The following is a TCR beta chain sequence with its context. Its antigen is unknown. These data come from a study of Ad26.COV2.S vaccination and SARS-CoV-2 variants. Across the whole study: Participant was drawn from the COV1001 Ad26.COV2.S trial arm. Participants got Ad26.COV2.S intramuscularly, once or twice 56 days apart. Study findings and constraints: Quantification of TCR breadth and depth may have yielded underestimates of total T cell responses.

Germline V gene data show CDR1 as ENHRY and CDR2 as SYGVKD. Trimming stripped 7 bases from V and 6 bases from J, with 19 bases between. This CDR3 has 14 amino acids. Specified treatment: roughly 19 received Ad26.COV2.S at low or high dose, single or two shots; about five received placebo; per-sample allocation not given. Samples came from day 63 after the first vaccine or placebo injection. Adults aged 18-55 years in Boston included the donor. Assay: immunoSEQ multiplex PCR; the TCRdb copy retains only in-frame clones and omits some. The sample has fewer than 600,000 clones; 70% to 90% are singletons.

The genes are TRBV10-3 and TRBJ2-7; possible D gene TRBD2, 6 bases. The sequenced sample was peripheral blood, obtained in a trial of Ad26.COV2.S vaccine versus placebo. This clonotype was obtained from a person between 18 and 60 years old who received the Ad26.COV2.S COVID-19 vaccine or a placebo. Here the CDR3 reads CAIISPIPEGEQYF. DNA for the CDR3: TGTGCCATCATAAGCCCAATTCCGGAGGGCGAGCAGTACTTC.